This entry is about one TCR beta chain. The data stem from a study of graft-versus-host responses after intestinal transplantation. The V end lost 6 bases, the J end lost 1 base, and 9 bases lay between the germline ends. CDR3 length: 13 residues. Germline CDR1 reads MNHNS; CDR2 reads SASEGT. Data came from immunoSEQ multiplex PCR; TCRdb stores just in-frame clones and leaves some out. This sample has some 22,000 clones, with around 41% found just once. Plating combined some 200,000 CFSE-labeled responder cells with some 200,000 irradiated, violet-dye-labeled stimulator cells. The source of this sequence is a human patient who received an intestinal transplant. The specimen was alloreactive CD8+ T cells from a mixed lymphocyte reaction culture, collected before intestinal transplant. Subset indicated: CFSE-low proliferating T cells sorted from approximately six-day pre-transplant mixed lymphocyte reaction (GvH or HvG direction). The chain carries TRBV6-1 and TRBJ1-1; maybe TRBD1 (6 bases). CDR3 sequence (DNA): TGTGCCAGCAGCCGGACAGAGAACACTGAAGCTTTCTTT. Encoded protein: CASSRTENTEAFF.